This T cell receptor (beta chain) came from a study of identical twins. Germline assignment: CDR1 PRHDT and CDR2 FYEKMQ (reference sequence). Trimming at V came to 0 bases and at J to 3 bases, leaving 5 bases not matched to a gene. The CDR3 runs to 15 residues. Template switching added a universal primer binding site, and final cDNA carried unique molecular identifiers. TCRdb re-called the 5' RACE reads through MiXCR, storing one row per CDR3 protein. The sample shows approximately 670,000 distinct CDR3 sequences, 5.5% to 7.5% of them seen only once. Many counts were recorded for this clonotype. The chain employs TRBV13 and TRBJ2-7, with 7 bases identical to TRBD1. The sequenced sample was naive T cells sorted from blood. This TCR derives from a man aged 18 to 35 in good health. The CDR3 spells CASSLGPTGIYEQYF. The CDR3 DNA sequence: TGTGCCAGCAGCTTAGGCCCGACAGGGATCTACGAGCAGTACTTC.